The 2 T cell receptor beta chains presented below share a single source sample, sequenced in a study of blood T cell repertoires in COVID-19. The assay was immunoSEQ multiplex PCR, and TCRdb's table has in-frame clones only and misses some. The sample carries approximately 250,000 clones, 75% to 90% recorded once. Specimen: peripheral blood. These receptors all come from a woman between 65 and 79 years old with COVID-19, enrolled during active disease.

V gene TRBV2 combines with J gene TRBJ2-5; 7 bases fit TRBD1. V lost 6 bases and J lost 5; bases outside the gene matches: 12. The CDR3 loop spans 15 amino acids. CDR1 SNHLY and CDR2 FYNNEI come from the germline V gene. As DNA, the CDR3 is TGTGCCAGCAGCGATAACAGGGGCAGCCAGGAGACCCAGTACTTC. It codes for CASSDNRGSQETQYF.

The V gene is TRBV5-4, the J gene TRBJ1-6; D may be TRBD1 (5 bases). Germline V CDR1 and CDR2: SGHNT, YYREEE (reference sequence). The CDR3 has 14 residues. Trimming pared 0 bases from V and 11 bases from J, leaving 12 bases between. For the CDR3, the DNA is TGTGCCAGCAGCTTGGGGCAGGGTGATACACCCCTCCACTTT. Its protein is CASSLGQGDTPLHF.